The present entry profiles one TCR beta chain with its context. Its binding antigen is unknown. No base-level quality is on record; no much larger clone is a single base apart. These data come from a study of blood T cell repertoires in COVID-19 (dated by TCRdb to the early 2020s). About the full investigation: Collaborator samples came from the United States, Italy and Spain and covered acute and convalescent phases of COVID-19. The sample metadata nearly always contained a de-identified subject ID, COVID-19 status, age in years and sex. HLA class I and class II types, where available, came from metadata supplied by the sample provider rather than from assay-based typing. The material from the prospective study consisted of cDNA or gDNA derived from T cells, B-cell-depleted T cells, or PBMCs. The dataset comprised deeply sampled blood TCRbeta repertoires from subjects exposed to, actively infected with, or recovered from COVID-19. The repertoires were released in a freely available public database meant as a resource for research on the immune response to SARS-CoV-2. The samples were drawn from two sources: the first 160 participants of the ongoing ImmuneRACE study, and fewer than 1,500 subjects contributed by 6 global collaborators. Results the study describes overall, beyond this receptor: The amount of clinical and demographic metadata varied by source and participant and was provided uncurated.

Its CDR3 holds 18 amino acids, cysteine through phenylalanine. The DNA shown is the 54-base CDR3, in frame from base 1. Trimming takes 4 bases from V and 0 bases from J, and the germline ends sit 17 bases apart. CDR1 and CDR2 are read off the germline V gene as SGHRS and YFSETQ. Participants in the prospective study were aged roughly 18 to 100 years, lived in 20 to 25 United States geographic areas, and enrolled through a virtual design. In the prospective study, participants were assigned to cohorts based on the clinical history participants reported in a screening survey and a study questionnaire. ImmuneRACE Cohort 3 recovered participants were defined by two consecutive negative NP/OP PCR tests, healthcare professional clearance, or symptom resolution. Each participant in the prospective study had whole blood, serum and a nasopharyngeal or oropharyngeal swab collected by mobile phlebotomists. Prospective study participants could optionally give additional blood draws and questionnaires over an approximately two-month period. Prospective study blood samples were shipped either frozen or at room temperature before DNA extraction.

TCRbeta CDR3 regions were amplified from genomic DNA using the immunoSEQ Assay, a bias-controlled multiplex PCR. In the authors' own workflow: Nucleated cell counts per sample were estimated from amplification of reference gene primers within the assay. Sequence reads were collapsed and filtered to measure the absolute abundance of every unique TCRbeta CDR3 rearrangement. For each sample, productive Simpson clonality was calculated as the square root of Simpson's diversity index across productive rearrangements. TCRdb took over this immuneACCESS table, retaining in-frame rearrangements with V and J assigned. Such tables are incomplete; in checked studies, under half of the missing clones stem from an unresolved V gene, and the remainder is unexplained. V and J calls and clone size come straight from that table; D and trimming were deduced from the DNA. The sample yields about 310,000 clones; 70% to 90% were counted once. The ten biggest clones cover roughly 2% of the sample.

The rearrangement joined TRBV5-1 to TRBJ2-6; perhaps TRBD1 is the D gene, with 6 bases matching. This receptor was identified in a man aged 30 to 39 who had recovered from COVID-19. Sequencing was performed on PBMCs or T cells enriched from blood (not recorded which). The nucleotide sequence is TGCGCCAGCAGCGGAGCCGGGACACCTAGCTCTGGGGCCAACGTCCTGACTTTC. It specifies CASSGAGTPSSGANVLTF.